This T cell receptor beta chain was documented in a study of response to subunit inactivated influenza vaccine. On this clonotype itself: Its target is not known.

TCRdb redid the calling of the RT-PCR reads with MiXCR, one entry per CDR3 protein. The table records under 550,000 distinct CDR3 sequences, 7.5% to 8.5% of them present only once. The V end lost 3 bases, the J end lost 2 bases, and 9 bases lay between the germline ends. The CDR3 spans 14 residues. The germline CDR1 and CDR2 sequences are SGHTA and FQGNSA. Study-level points and caveats: Authors suggested seasonal influenza vaccinations each recruit few new T cells.

The genes are TRBV7-2 and TRBJ2-3, with D maybe TRBD2 (6 bases). The sequenced sample was PBMCs from blood, obtained roughly 24 months after vaccination. This TCR was sampled from a man aged 45-69 years who received an inactivated influenza vaccine. CDR3 sequence reads: CASSFAGITDTQYF. The DNA of the CDR3 is TGTGCCAGCAGCTTCGCGGGGATCACAGATACGCAGTATTTT.